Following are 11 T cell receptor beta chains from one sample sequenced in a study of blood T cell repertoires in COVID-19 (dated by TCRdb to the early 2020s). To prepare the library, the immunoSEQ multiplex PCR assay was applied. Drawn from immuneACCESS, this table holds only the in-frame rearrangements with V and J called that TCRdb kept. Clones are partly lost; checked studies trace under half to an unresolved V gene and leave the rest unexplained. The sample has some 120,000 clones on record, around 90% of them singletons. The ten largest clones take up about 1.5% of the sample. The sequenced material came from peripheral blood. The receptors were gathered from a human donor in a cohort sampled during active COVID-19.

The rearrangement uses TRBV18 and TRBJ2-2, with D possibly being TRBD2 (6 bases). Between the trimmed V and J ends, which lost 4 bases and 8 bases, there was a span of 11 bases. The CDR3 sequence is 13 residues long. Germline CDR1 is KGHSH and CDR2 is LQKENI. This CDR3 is CASSRDFGGELFF. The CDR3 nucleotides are TGTGCCAGCTCACGGGACTTCGGTGGGGAGCTGTTTTTT.

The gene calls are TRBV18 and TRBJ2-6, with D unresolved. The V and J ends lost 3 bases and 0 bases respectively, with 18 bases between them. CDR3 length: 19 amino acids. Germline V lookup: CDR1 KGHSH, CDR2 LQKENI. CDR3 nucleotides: TGTGCCAGCTCACCGATGGCACTAACCCGAAGCTCTGGGGCCAACGTCCTGACTTTC. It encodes CASSPMALTRSSGANVLTF.

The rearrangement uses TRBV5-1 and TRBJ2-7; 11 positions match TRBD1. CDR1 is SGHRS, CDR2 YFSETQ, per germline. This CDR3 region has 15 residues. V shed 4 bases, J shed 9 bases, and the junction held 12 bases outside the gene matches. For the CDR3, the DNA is TGCGCCAGCAGCCTCCGGACAGGGGGCGAAGTAGGGCAGTACTTC. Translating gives CASSLRTGGEVGQYF.

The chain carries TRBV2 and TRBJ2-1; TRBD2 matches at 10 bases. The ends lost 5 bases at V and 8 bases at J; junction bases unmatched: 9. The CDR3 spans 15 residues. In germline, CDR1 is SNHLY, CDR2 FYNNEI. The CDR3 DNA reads TGTGCCAGCAGTACCCGACTAGCGGGTGTCGATGAGCAGTTCTTC. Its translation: CASSTRLAGVDEQFF.

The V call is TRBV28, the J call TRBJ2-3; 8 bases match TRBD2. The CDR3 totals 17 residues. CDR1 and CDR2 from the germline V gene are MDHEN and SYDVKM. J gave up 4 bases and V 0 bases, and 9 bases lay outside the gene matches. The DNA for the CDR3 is TGTGCCAGCAGTTTATGGGGTGGACTAGCTACCGCAGATACGCAGTATTTT. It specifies CASSLWGGLATADTQYF. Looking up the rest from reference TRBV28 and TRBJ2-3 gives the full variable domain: DVKVTQSSRYLVKRTGEKVFLECVQDMDHENMFWYRQDPGLGLRLIYFSYDVKMKEKGDIPEGYSVSREKKERFSLILESASTNQTSMYLCASSLWGGLATADTQYFGPGTRLTVL.

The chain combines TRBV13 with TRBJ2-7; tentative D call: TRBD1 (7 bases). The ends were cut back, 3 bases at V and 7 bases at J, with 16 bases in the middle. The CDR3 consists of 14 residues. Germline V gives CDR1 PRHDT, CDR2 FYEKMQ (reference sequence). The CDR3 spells CASSFIDRAGEQYF. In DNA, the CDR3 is TGTGCCAGCAGCTTCATAGACAGGGCGGGGGAGCAGTACTTC. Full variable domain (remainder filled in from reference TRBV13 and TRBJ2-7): AAGVIQSPRHLIKEKRETATLKCYPIPRHDTVYWYQQGPGQDPQFLISFYEKMQSDKGSIPDRFSAQQFSDYHSELNMSSLELGDSALYFCASSFIDRAGEQYFGPGTRLTVT.

CDR3 in DNA: TGTGCCAGCAGCTTGGCCGGGTTAGCGGGAGCAAACTACGAGCAGTACTTC. This encodes CASSLAGLAGANYEQYF. V usage is TRBV5-6 and J usage is TRBJ2-7, with 9 nucleotides matching TRBD2. With 0 bases clipped from V and 3 bases from J, the junction kept 10 bases outside the gene matches. From germline, CDR1 is SGHDT and CDR2 YYEEEE. The CDR3 is 17 residues long.

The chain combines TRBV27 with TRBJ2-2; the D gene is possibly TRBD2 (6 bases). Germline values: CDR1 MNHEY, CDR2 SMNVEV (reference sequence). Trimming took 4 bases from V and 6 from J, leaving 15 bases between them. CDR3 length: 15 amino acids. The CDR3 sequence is CASSSGTLRSGELFF. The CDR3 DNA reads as TGTGCCAGCAGTTCCGGGACTCTCAGATCCGGGGAGCTGTTTTTT.

The CDR3 nucleotides are TGTGCCAGCAGTGAATGGGTGAACTCAGGGGGGGAGCTGTTTTTT. This encodes CASSEWVNSGGELFF. The chain links TRBV2 to TRBJ2-2; D may be TRBD1 (5 bases). V lost 2 bases to trimming and J lost 8 bases, with 15 bases between them. Looked up from germline, CDR1 is SNHLY and CDR2 is FYNNEI. This CDR3 has 15 amino acids. Full variable domain (rest looked up from reference TRBV2 and TRBJ2-2): EPEVTQTPSHQVTQMGQEVILRCVPISNHLYFYWYRQILGQKVEFLVSFYNNEISEKSEIFDDQFSVERPDGSNFTLKIRSTKLEDSAMYFCASSEWVNSGGELFFGEGSRLTVL.

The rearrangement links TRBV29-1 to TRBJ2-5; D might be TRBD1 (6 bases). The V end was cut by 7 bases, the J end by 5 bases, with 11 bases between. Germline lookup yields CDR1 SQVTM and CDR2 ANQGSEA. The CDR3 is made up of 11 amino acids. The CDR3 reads CSAQGFETQYF. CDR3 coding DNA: TGCAGCGCGCAGGGGTTCGAGACCCAGTACTTC.

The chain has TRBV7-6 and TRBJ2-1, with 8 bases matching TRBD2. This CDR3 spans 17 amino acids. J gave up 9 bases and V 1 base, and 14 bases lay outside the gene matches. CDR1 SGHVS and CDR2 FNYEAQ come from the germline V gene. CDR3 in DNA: TGTGCCAGCAGCTTAGTCGCGGGGGGACTAAGGGGGAGTGAGCAGTTCTTC. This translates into CASSLVAGGLRGSEQFF.